This T cell receptor (beta chain) appears in the sequencing data of a study of blood T cell repertoires in COVID-19. Sequencing was performed with immunoSEQ multiplex PCR; in TCRdb, only in-frame clones are kept and a portion is missing. Of about 300,000 clones in the sample, just under 90% were seen once. J lost 0 bases, V lost 10 bases, and 5 bases had no gene match. The germline V gene encodes CDR1 ENHRY and CDR2 SYGVKD. The CDR3 spans 13 residues. The chain is built from TRBV10-3 and TRBJ1-1; 7 bases line up with TRBD1. Material: peripheral blood. This sequence was found in a woman aged 25 to 39 with COVID-19, enrolled during active disease. CDR3 DNA sequence: TGTGCCACCAAGACAGGGATGAACACTGAAGCTTTCTTT. Protein sequence: CATKTGMNTEAFF.